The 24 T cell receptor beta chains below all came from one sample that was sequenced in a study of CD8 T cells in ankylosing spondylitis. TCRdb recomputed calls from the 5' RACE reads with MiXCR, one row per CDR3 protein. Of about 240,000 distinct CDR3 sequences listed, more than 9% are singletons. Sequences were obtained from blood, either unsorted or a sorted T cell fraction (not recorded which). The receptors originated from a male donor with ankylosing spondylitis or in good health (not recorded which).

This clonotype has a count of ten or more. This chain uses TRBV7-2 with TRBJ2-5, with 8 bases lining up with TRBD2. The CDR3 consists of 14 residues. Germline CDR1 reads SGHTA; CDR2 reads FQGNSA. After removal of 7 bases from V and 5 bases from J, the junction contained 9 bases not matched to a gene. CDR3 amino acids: CASTFYGRAETQYF. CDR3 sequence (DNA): TGTGCCAGCACCTTCTACGGGAGGGCGGAGACCCAGTACTTC.

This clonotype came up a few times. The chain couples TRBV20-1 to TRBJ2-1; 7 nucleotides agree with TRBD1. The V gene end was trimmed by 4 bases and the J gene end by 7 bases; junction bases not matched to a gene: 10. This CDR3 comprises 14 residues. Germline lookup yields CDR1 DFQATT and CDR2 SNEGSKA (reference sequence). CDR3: CSAIKGAISNEQFF. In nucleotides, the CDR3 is TGCAGTGCTATAAAGGGGGCAATATCGAATGAGCAGTTCTTC.

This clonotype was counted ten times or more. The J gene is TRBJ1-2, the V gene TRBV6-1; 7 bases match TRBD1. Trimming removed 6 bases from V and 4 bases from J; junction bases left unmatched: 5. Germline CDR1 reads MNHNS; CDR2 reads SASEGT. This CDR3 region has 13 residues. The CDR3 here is CASRPGQPYGYTF. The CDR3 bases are TGTGCCAGCAGACCGGGACAGCCCTATGGCTACACCTTC.

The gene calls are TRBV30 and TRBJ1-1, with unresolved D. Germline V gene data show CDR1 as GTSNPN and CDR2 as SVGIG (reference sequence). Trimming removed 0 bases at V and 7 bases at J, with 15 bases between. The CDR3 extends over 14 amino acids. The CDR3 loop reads CAWSVRAVSGEAFF. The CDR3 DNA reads TGTGCCTGGAGTGTACGGGCAGTTAGTGGTGAAGCTTTCTTT.

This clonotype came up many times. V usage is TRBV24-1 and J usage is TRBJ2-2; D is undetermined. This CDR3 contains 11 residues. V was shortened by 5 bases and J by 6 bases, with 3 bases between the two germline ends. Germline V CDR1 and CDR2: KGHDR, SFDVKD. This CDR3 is CATSVAGELFF. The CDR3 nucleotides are TGTGCCACCAGTGTCGCCGGGGAGCTGTTTTTT.

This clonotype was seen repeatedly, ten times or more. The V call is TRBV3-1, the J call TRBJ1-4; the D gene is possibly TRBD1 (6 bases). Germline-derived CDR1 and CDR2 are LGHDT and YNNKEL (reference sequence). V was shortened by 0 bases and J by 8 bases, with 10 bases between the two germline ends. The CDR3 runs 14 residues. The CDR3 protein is CASSQDQGREKLFF. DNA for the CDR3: TGTGCCAGCAGCCAAGATCAGGGGAGGGAAAAACTGTTTTTT.

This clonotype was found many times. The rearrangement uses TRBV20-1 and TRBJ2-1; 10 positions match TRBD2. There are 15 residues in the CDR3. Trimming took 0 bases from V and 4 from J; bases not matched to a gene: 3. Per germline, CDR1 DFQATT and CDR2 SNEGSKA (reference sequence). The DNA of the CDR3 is TGCAGTGCTAGAGATCCGACTAGCGGGTACAATGAGCAGTTCTTC. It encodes CSARDPTSGYNEQFF.

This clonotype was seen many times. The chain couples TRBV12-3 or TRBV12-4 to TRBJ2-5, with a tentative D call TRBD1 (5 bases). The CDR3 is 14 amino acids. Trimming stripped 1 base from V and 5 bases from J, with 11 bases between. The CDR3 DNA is TGTGCCAGCAGTTTAGGGGGCCTCCACGAGACCCAGTACTTC. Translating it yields CASSLGGLHETQYF.

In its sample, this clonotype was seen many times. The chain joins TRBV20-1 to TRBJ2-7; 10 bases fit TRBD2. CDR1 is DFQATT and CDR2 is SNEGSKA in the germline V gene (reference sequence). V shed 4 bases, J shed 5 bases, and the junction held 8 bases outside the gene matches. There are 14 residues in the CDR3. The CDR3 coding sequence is TGCAGTGCTAATCTACTAGCGGGGAGGGACGAGCAGTACTTC. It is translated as CSANLLAGRDEQYF.

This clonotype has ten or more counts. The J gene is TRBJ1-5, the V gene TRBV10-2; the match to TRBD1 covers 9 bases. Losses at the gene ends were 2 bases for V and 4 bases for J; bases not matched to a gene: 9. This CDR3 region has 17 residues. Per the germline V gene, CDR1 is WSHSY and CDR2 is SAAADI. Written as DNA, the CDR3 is TGCGCCAGCAGTGAGGCCGGGACAGGGTATGGAAATCAGCCCCAGCATTTT. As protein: CASSEAGTGYGNQPQHF.

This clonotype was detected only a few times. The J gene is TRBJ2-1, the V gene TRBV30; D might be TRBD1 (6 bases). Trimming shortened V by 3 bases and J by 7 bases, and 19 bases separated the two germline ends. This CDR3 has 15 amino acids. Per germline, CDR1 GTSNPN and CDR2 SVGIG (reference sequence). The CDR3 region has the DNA TGTGCCTGGAGCCAACCTTTTAGCAGGGGAAATGAGCAGTTCTTC. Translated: CAWSQPFSRGNEQFF.

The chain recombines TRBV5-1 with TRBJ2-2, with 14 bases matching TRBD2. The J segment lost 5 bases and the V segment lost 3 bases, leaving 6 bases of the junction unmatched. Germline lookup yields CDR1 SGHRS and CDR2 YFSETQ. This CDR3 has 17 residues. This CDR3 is CASSSGTSGSGTGELFF. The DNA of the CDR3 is TGCGCCAGCAGCTCCGGGACTAGCGGGAGTGGAACCGGGGAGCTGTTTTTT.

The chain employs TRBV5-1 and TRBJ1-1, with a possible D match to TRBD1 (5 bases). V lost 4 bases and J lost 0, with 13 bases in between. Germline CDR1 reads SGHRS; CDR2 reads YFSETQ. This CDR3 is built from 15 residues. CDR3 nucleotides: TGCGCCAGCAGCCCGGACGGGGGGGTGAACACTGAAGCTTTCTTT. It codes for CASSPDGGVNTEAFF.

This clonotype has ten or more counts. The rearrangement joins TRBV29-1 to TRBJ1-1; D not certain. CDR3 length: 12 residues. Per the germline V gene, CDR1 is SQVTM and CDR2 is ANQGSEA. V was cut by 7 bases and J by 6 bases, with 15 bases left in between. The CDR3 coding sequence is TGCAGCGGGGAGGCTGGGGTCGCTGAAGCTTTCTTT. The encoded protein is CSGEAGVAEAFF.

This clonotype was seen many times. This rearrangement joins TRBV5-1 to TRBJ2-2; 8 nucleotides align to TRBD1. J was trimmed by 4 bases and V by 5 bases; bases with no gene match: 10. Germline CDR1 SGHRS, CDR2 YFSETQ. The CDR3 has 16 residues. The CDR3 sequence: CASSWTGSTFTGELFF. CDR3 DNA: TGCGCCAGCAGTTGGACAGGGTCCACGTTCACCGGGGAGCTGTTTTTT.

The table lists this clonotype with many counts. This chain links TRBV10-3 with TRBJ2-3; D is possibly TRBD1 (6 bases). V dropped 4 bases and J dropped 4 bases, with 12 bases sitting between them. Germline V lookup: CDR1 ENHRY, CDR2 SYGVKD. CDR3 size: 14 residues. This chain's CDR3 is CAISGQGNPDTQYF. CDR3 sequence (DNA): TGTGCCATCAGTGGCCAGGGGAACCCAGATACGCAGTATTTT.

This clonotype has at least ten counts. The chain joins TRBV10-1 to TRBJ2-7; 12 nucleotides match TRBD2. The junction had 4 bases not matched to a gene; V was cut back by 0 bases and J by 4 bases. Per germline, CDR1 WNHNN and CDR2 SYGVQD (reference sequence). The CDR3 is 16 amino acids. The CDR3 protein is CASSESTSGSLYEQYF. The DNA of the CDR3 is TGCGCCAGCAGTGAGTCGACTAGCGGGAGCCTGTACGAGCAGTACTTC.

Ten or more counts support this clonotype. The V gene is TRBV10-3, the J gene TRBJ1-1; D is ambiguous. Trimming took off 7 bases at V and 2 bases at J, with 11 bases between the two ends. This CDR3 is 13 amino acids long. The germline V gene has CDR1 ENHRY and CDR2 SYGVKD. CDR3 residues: CAIKFGENTEAFF. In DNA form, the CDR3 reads TGTGCCATCAAGTTCGGGGAAAACACTGAAGCTTTCTTT.

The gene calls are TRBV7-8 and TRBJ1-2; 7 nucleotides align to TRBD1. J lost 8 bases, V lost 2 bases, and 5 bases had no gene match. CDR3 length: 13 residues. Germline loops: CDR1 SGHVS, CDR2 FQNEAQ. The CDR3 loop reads CASSLMTGSGYTF. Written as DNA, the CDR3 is TGTGCCAGCAGCTTAATGACAGGGTCGGGCTACACCTTC. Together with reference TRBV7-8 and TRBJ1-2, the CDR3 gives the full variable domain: GAGVSQSPRYKVAKRGQDVALRCDPISGHVSLFWYQQALGQGPEFLTYFQNEAQLDKSGLPSDRFFAERPEGSVSTLKIQRTQQEDSAVYLCASSLMTGSGYTFGSGTRLTVV.

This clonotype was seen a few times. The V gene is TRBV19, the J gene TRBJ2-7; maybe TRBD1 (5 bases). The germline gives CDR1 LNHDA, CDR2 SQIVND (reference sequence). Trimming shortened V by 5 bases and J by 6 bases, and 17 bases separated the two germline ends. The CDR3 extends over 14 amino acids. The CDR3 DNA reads TGTGCCAGTAGTCCACGGTCCAGACAGCCCGAGCAGTACTTC. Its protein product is CASSPRSRQPEQYF.

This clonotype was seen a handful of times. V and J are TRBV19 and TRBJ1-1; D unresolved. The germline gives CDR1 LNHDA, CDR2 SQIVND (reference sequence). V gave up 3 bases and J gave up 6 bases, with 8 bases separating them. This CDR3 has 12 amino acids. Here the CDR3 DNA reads TGTGCCAGTAGTATTCGACGGGCTGAAGCTTTCTTT. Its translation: CASSIRRAEAFF.

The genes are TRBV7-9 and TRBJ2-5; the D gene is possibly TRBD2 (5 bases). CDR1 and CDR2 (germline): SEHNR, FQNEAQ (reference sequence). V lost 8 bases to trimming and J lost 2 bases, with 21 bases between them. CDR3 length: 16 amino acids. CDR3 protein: CASRPPVRGLQETQYF. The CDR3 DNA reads TGTGCCAGCCGCCCACCGGTTCGGGGTCTGCAAGAGACCCAGTACTTC.

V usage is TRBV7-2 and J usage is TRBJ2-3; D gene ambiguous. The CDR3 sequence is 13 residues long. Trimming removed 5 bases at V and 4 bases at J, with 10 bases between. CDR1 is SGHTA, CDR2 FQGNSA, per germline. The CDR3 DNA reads TGTGCCAGCAGCGTTACATGGGCAGATACGCAGTATTTT. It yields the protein CASSVTWADTQYF.

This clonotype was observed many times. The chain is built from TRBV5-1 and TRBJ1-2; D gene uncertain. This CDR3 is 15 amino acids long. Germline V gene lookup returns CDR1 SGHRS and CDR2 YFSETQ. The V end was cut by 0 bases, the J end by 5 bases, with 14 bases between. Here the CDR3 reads CASSLGGTVKYGYTF. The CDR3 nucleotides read TGCGCCAGCAGCTTGGGTGGCACCGTTAAATATGGCTACACCTTC. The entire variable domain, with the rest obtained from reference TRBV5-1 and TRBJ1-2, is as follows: KAGVTQTPRYLIKTRGQQVTLSCSPISGHRSVSWYQQTPGQGLQFLFEYFSETQRNKGNFPGRFSGRQFSNSRSEMNVSTLELGDSALYLCASSLGGTVKYGYTFGSGTRLTVV.